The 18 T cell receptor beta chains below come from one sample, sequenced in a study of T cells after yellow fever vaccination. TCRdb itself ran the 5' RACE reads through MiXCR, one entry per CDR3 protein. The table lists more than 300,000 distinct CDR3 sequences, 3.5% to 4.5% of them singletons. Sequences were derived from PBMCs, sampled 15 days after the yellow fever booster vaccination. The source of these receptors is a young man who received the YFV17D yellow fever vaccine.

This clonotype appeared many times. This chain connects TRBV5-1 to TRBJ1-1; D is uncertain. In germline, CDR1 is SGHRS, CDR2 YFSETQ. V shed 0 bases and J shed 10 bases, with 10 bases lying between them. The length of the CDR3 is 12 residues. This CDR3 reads CASSLDENRAFF. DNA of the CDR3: TGCGCCAGCAGCTTGGACGAAAACCGAGCTTTCTTT.

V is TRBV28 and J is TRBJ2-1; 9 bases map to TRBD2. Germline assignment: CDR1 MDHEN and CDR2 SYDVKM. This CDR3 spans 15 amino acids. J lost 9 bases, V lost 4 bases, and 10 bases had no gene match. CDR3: CASSWFAGGAAEQFF. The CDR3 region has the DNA TGTGCCAGCAGTTGGTTTGCGGGGGGGGCCGCTGAGCAGTTCTTC.

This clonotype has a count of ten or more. The DNA of the CDR3 is TGTGCCAGCAGCAGGGGACCCAATCAGCCCCAGCATTTT. It is translated as CASSRGPNQPQHF. The chain has TRBV7-3 and TRBJ1-5, with a weak D call TRBD1 (5 bases). Germline V gene sequence: CDR1 SGHTA, CDR2 FQGTGA. The CDR3 spans 13 residues. Trimming took 5 bases from V and 3 from J, leaving 8 bases between them.

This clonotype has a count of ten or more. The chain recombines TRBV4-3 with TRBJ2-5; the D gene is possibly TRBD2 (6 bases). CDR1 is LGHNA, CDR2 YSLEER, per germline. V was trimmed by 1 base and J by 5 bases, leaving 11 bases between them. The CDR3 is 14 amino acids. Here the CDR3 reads CASSQVGAGETQYF. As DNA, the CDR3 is TGCGCCAGCAGCCAAGTTGGGGCGGGGGAGACCCAGTACTTC.

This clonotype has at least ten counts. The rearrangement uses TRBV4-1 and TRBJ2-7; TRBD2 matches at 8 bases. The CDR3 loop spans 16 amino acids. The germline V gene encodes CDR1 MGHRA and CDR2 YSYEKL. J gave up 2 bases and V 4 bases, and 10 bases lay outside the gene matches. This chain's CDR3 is CASSPSGVAGTYEQYF. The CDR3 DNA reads TGCGCCAGCAGCCCATCCGGGGTAGCGGGGACCTACGAGCAGTACTTC.

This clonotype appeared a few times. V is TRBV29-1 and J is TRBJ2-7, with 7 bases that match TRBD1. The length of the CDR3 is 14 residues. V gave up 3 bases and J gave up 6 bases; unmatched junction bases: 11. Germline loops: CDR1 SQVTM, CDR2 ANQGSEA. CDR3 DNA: TGCAGCGTTGAGGTGTGGCAGGGGGTTGGCGAGCAGTACTTC. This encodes CSVEVWQGVGEQYF.

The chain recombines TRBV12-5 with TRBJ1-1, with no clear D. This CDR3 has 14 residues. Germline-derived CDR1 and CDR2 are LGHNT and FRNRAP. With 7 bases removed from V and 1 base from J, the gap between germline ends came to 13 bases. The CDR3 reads CASAPRLSNTEAFF. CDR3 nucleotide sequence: TGTGCTAGTGCCCCCCGCCTTTCGAACACTGAAGCTTTCTTT.

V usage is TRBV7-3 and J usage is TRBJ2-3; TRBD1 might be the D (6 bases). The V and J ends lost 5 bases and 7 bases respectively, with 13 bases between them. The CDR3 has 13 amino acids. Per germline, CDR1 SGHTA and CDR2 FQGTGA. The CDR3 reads CASSRFTGYTQYF. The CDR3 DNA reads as TGTGCCAGCAGCCGTTTTACAGGGTATACGCAGTATTTT.

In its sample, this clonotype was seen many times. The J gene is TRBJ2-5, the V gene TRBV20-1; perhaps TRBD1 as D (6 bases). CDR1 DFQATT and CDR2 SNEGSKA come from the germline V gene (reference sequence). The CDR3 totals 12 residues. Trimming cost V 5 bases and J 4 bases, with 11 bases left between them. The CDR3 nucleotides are TGCAGTGCTTTTCCAGGGGCAGAGACCCAGTACTTC. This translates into CSAFPGAETQYF.

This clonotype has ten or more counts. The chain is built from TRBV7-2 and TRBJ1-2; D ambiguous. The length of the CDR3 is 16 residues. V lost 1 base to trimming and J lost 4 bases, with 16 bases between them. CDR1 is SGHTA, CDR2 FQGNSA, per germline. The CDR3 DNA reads TGTGCCAGCAGCTTAGTGGGTGATGTCCGTCTCTATGGCTACACCTTC. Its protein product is CASSLVGDVRLYGYTF.

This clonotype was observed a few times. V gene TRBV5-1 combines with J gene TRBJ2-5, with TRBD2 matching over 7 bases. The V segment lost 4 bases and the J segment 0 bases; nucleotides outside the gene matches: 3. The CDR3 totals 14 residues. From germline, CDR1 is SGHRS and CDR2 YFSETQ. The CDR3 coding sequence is TGCGCCAGCAGCCAACTAGCGAACCAAGAGACCCAGTACTTC. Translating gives CASSQLANQETQYF.

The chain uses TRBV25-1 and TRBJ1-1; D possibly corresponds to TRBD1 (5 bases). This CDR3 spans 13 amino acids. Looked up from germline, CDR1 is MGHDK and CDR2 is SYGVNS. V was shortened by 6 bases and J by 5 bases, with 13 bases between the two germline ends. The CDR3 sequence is CASRLGAETEAFF. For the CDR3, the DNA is TGTGCCAGCAGGTTAGGGGCTGAGACTGAAGCTTTCTTT.

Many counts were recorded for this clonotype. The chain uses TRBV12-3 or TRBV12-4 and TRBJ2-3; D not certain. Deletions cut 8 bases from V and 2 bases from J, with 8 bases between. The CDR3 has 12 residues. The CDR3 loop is CASRAITDTQYF. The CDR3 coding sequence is TGTGCCAGCCGGGCGATCACAGATACGCAGTATTTT.

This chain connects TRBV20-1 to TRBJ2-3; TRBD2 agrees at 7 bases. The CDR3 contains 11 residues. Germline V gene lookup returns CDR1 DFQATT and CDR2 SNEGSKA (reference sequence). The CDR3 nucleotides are TGCGGGAGGGTCCCCACAGATACGCAGTATTTT. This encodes CGRVPTDTQYF.

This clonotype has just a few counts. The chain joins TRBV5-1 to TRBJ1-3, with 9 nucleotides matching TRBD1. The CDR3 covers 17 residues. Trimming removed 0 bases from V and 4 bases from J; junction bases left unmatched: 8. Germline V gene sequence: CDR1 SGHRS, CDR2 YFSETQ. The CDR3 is CASSLGPGQGTGNTIYF. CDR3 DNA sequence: TGCGCCAGCAGCTTGGGCCCGGGACAGGGTACCGGAAACACCATATATTTT.

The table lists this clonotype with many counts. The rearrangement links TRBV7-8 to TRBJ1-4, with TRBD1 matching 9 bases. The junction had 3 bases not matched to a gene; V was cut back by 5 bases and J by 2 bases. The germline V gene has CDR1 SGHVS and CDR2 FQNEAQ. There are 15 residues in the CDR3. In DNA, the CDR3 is TGTGCCAGCAGCCGAACAGGGGGCACTAATGAAAAACTGTTTTTT. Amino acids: CASSRTGGTNEKLFF.

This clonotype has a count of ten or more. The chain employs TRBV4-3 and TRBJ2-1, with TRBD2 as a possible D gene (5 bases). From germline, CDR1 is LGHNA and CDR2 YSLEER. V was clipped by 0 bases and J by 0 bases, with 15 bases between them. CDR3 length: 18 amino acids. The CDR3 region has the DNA TGCGCCAGCAGCCAAGATGGGAGTAGCGATGGCTCCTACAATGAGCAGTTCTTC. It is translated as CASSQDGSSDGSYNEQFF.

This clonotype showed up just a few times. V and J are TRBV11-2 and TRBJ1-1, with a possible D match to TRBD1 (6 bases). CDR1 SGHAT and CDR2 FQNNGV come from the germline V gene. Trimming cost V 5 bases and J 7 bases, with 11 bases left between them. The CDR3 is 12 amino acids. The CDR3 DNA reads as TGTGCCAGCAGCACACAGGGCGGTGAAGCTTTCTTT. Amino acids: CASSTQGGEAFF.